The 22 T cell receptor beta chains given below trace back to one sample, sequenced in a study of T cells in Graves' hyperthyroidism and ophthalmopathy. From RNA transcripts, TCR beta CDR3 regions were amplified. HTBI primers were the set used in a first-round RT-PCR of the TCR CDR3. Each CDR3 protein is one row after TCRdb ran MiXCR on the multiplex PCR reads. The sample has fewer than 800,000 distinct CDR3 sequences, 16% seen once. The sequencing input was blood. The receptors come from a man younger than 30 with Graves' hyperthyroidism.

The chain carries TRBV6-1 and TRBJ1-2, with D possibly being TRBD1 (5 bases). Germline V gene data show CDR1 as MNHNS and CDR2 as SASEGT. The CDR3 covers 14 residues. V gave up 7 bases and J gave up 4 bases, with 16 bases separating them. The DNA of the CDR3 is TGTGCCAGCACCGTCGGGGGGGTGTCCTATGGCTACACCTTC. Its translation is CASTVGGVSYGYTF.

This clonotype was seen at least ten times. The chain links TRBV5-1 to TRBJ2-7, with D possibly being TRBD1 (5 bases). V dropped 0 bases and J dropped 6 bases, with 16 bases sitting between them. This CDR3 contains 15 residues. Germline assignment: CDR1 SGHRS and CDR2 YFSETQ. CDR3 sequence: CASSLDGQGALEQYF. CDR3 bases: TGCGCCAGCAGCTTGGATGGGCAGGGTGCCCTCGAGCAGTACTTC.

This clonotype has just a few counts. The CDR3 bases are TGTGCCTGGGCCGAGGGAACCCAGTACTTC. Translating gives CAWAEGTQYF. J is TRBJ2-5 and V is TRBV30, with D tentatively TRBD2 (5 bases). Trimming removed 5 bases at V and 8 bases at J, with 9 bases between. This CDR3 has 10 amino acids. CDR1 and CDR2 from the germline V gene are GTSNPN and SVGIG (reference sequence).

This clonotype was recorded many times. The J gene is TRBJ1-5, the V gene TRBV3-1; no reliable D call. Germline assignment: CDR1 LGHDT and CDR2 YNNKEL (reference sequence). The CDR3 has 12 amino acids. V lost 1 base to trimming and J lost 9 bases, with 7 bases between them. CDR3 region: CASSQVPGPQHF. For the CDR3, the DNA is TGTGCCAGCAGCCAAGTCCCCGGGCCCCAGCATTTT.

This clonotype has at least ten counts. V usage is TRBV5-1 and J usage is TRBJ2-3, with no clear D. Germline V gene sequence: CDR1 SGHRS, CDR2 YFSETQ. Deletions cut 4 bases from V and 0 bases from J, with 18 bases between. This CDR3 has 17 amino acids. CDR3 sequence reads: CASSPRRPARSTDTQYF. CDR3 DNA: TGCGCCAGCAGCCCACGACGGCCCGCCCGTAGCACAGATACGCAGTATTTT.

This clonotype was seen repeatedly, ten times or more. This CDR3 reads CSAKPGNIYTEAFF. In nucleotides, the CDR3 is TGCAGTGCAAAACCCGGGAACATATACACTGAAGCTTTCTTT. V and J are TRBV20-1 and TRBJ1-1; D unclear. The length of the CDR3 is 14 residues. Germline V lookup: CDR1 DFQATT, CDR2 SNEGSKA (reference sequence). Between the trimmed V and J ends, which lost 6 bases and 3 bases, there was a span of 17 bases.

In this sample, this clonotype turned up a few times. A much larger clone differs from this one at a single base, so this may be a read error. The rearrangement links TRBV11-2 to TRBJ2-7; D ambiguous. There are 14 residues in the CDR3. Germline V gene sequence: CDR1 SGHAT, CDR2 FQNNGV. Trimming took off 4 bases at V and 3 bases at J, with 13 bases between the two ends. The CDR3 DNA reads TGTGCCAGCAGCTACGCTGGTAGCAACTACGAGCAGTACTTC. Translating it yields CASSYAGSNYEQYF. Full variable domain (outside the CDR3, taken from reference TRBV11-2 and TRBJ2-7): EAGVAQSPRYKIIEKRQSVAFWCNPISGHATLYWYQQILGQGPKLLIQFQNNGVVDDSQLPKDRFSAERLKGVDSTLKIQPAKLEDSAVYLCASSYAGSNYEQYFGPGTRLTVT.

This clonotype was found many times. The V and J genes are TRBV6-6 and TRBJ2-7, with 8 bases that match TRBD2. J was trimmed by 1 base and V by 1 base; bases with no gene match: 9. The CDR3 has 17 residues. From germline, CDR1 is MNHNY and CDR2 SVGAGI (reference sequence). CDR3 residues: CASSYLPTGTRSYEQYF. CDR3 DNA sequence: TGTGCCAGCAGTTACTTACCAACCGGGACTAGGTCCTACGAGCAGTACTTC.

In its sample, this clonotype was seen many times. The genes are TRBV18 and TRBJ2-7; TRBD2 matches at 11 bases. Unmatched junction bases numbered 9, after V lost 2 bases and J lost 3 bases. The CDR3 sequence is 17 residues long. Per the germline V gene, CDR1 is KGHSH and CDR2 is LQKENI. CDR3 coding DNA: TGTGCCAGCTCACCAACAACTGGGACTAGCGGAAACTACGAGCAGTACTTC. This translates into CASSPTTGTSGNYEQYF.

This clonotype turned up a few times. CDR3 loop: CASSQEPVYYGYTF. The CDR3 DNA sequence: TGTGCCAGCAGCCAAGAACCGGTTTACTATGGCTACACCTTC. The chain combines TRBV4-2 with TRBJ1-2; D ambiguous. There are 14 residues in the CDR3. Between the trimmed V and J ends, which lost 0 bases and 3 bases, there was a span of 8 bases. Germline CDR1 is LGHNA and CDR2 is YNFKEQ.

This clonotype was detected many times. The J gene is TRBJ1-6, the V gene TRBV7-6, with 9 bases matching TRBD1. There are 18 residues in the CDR3. Germline CDR1 SGHVS, CDR2 FNYEAQ. Trimming removed 5 bases from V and 0 bases from J; junction bases left unmatched: 8. The CDR3 here is CASSRTGEESSYNSPLHF. DNA of the CDR3: TGTGCCAGCAGCAGGACAGGGGAGGAGAGCTCCTATAATTCACCCCTCCACTTT.

This clonotype has just a few counts. V is TRBV29-1 and J is TRBJ1-1; D remains unclear. Germline V gives CDR1 SQVTM, CDR2 ANQGSEA. Trimming cost V 4 bases and J 5 bases, with 11 bases left between them. The CDR3 is 12 residues long. The CDR3 nucleotides are TGCAGCGTTGGGACCGTTGGGACTGAAGCTTTCTTT. It translates to CSVGTVGTEAFF.

This clonotype was observed a single time. The CDR3 loop is CASKTGVLGTGELFF. The CDR3 DNA reads as TGTGCCAGCAAAACAGGGGTACTTGGGACCGGGGAGCTGTTTTTT. The rearrangement uses TRBV2 and TRBJ2-2; 7 nucleotides align to TRBD1. From germline, CDR1 is SNHLY and CDR2 FYNNEI. V lost 7 bases and J lost 5; bases outside the gene matches: 10. This CDR3 comprises 15 residues.

The chain carries TRBV28 and TRBJ2-1, with a tentative D call TRBD2 (6 bases). Germline lookup yields CDR1 MDHEN and CDR2 SYDVKM. The CDR3 loop spans 13 amino acids. Trimming pared 5 bases from V and 4 bases from J, leaving 9 bases between. In DNA, the CDR3 is TGTGCCAGCAGTGGACGGGAGTACAATGAGCAGTTCTTC. Its protein product is CASSGREYNEQFF.

In this sample, this clonotype turned up many times. V and J are TRBV28 and TRBJ2-3; D unclear. Trimming cost V 6 bases and J 4 bases, with 5 bases left between them. In germline, CDR1 is MDHEN, CDR2 SYDVKM. The CDR3 sequence is 11 residues long. This chain's CDR3 is CASRHSDTQYF. The CDR3 DNA reads as TGTGCCAGCAGGCACTCAGATACGCAGTATTTT.

On this clonotype: The germline gene is not matched at one end of the junction; a read error may be the cause. The rearrangement uses TRBV28 and TRBJ2-2; D gene ambiguous. The CDR3 covers 15 residues. The germline V gene encodes CDR1 MDHEN and CDR2 SYDVKM. This CDR3 is CTSSLEYFYTGELFF. CDR3 nucleotides: TGTACCAGCAGTTTAGAGTACTTCTACACCGGGGAGCTGTTTTTT.

In its sample, this clonotype was seen a few times. This chain joins TRBV7-8 and TRBJ2-7; tentative D call: TRBD2 (6 bases). Germline CDR1 SGHVS, CDR2 FQNEAQ. With 7 bases removed from V and 3 bases from J, the gap between germline ends came to 16 bases. The CDR3 runs 14 residues. This chain's CDR3 is CASIPRRGVYEQYF. The CDR3 bases are TGTGCCAGCATCCCCAGGAGGGGAGTCTACGAGCAGTACTTC.

A few counts support this clonotype. The chain joins TRBV27 to TRBJ2-2; D not certain. Trimming shortened V by 4 bases and J by 9 bases, and 9 bases separated the two germline ends. Germline V gene sequence: CDR1 MNHEY, CDR2 SMNVEV (reference sequence). The CDR3 length is 12 residues. CDR3 DNA: TGTGCCAGCAGTTCGTCACTCAGGGAGCTGTTTTTT. Protein: CASSSSLRELFF.

The CDR3 sequence: CASSAAGEGTDTQYF. The CDR3 DNA is TGTGCCAGCAGCGCCGCGGGAGAAGGCACAGATACGCAGTATTTT. The chain links TRBV2 to TRBJ2-3; 7 bases align to TRBD2. The CDR3 sequence is 15 residues long. The germline gives CDR1 SNHLY, CDR2 FYNNEI. Trimming at V came to 6 bases and at J to 1 base, leaving 7 bases not matched to a gene.

The chain carries TRBV4-3 and TRBJ2-3, with D perhaps matching TRBD2 (5 bases). The CDR3 is made up of 15 amino acids. In germline, CDR1 is LGHNA, CDR2 YSLEER. The V gene lost 1 base and the J gene lost 4 bases, with 12 bases spanning the gap. The CDR3 DNA sequence: TGCGCCAGCAGCCAAGGGACCGGGGTATCAGATACGCAGTATTTT. This translates into CASSQGTGVSDTQYF.

This clonotype was seen repeatedly, ten times or more. V usage is TRBV11-1 and J usage is TRBJ2-7, with D possibly matching TRBD2 (6 bases). In germline, CDR1 is SGHAT, CDR2 FQDESV (reference sequence). The CDR3 is 13 amino acids. Trimming cost V 5 bases and J 4 bases, with 12 bases left between them. CDR3 nucleotides: TGTGCCAGCAGCCGCGGGACTGCTTACGAGCAGTACTTC. Its protein is CASSRGTAYEQYF.

Ten or more counts support this clonotype. The chain is built from TRBV11-3 and TRBJ2-2, with D possibly being TRBD1 (5 bases). The CDR3 contains 13 residues. Trimming took off 5 bases at V and 5 bases at J, with 9 bases between the two ends. The germline V gene has CDR1 SGHNT and CDR2 YENEEA. The CDR3 sequence: CASSPRVTGELFF. CDR3 DNA sequence: TGTGCCAGCAGCCCCAGGGTTACCGGGGAGCTGTTTTTT.